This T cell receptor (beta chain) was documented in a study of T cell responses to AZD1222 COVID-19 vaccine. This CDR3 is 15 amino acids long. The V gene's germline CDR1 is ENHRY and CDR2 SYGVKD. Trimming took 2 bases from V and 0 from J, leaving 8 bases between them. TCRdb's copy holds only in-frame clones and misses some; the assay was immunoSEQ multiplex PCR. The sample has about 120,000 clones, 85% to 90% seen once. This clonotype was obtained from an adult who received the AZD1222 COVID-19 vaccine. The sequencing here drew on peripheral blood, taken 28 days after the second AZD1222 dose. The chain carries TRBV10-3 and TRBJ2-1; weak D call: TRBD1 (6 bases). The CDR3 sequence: CAISETGSSYNEQFF. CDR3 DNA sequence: TGTGCCATCAGTGAGACAGGGAGCTCCTACAATGAGCAGTTCTTC.